This record concerns one TCR beta chain sequence. Antigen specificity is unknown. This may arise from a read error, as a much more abundant clone is one base away. Next came a second PCR, run for roughly 7 to 12 cycles, which used a sample-barcoded 5' primer along with a J-beta primer mix. TCRdb itself ran the 5' RACE reads through MiXCR, one entry per CDR3 protein. In the table there are 600,000 or so distinct CDR3 sequences, approximately 30% of which are singletons. This entry comes from a study of blood T cells in healthy people across ages. Study-level points and caveats: Percentage of naive T cells showed a strong correlation with TCR beta diversity.

V dropped 3 bases and J dropped 0 bases, with 21 bases sitting between them. This CDR3 has 17 residues. Per the germline V gene, CDR1 is DFQATT and CDR2 is SNEGSKA (reference sequence). What was sequenced was blood. This sequence joins TRBV20-1 and TRBJ2-7, with TRBD1 as a possible D gene (6 bases). This sequence originates from a woman over 75 in good health. CDR3 nucleotides: TGCAGTGCTAGTGACCGGGGCAGGGGATTCTCCTCCTACGAGCAGTACTTC. It codes for CSASDRGRGFSSYEQYF.